A single sample is the source of the 9 T cell receptor beta chains below, sequenced in a study of OX40 agonist ivuxolimab in advanced cancers. Method: immunoSEQ multiplex PCR; TCRdb's copy keeps in-frame clones and lacks some. Of 120,000 or so clones listed, over 85% are singletons. The specimen was CD4+ or CD8+ T cells sorted from blood, collected in a trial of the OX40 agonist ivuxolimab. These receptors all stem from an adult with an advanced solid tumor such as melanoma, head and neck, liver or kidney cancer.

This clone came up once. This chain links TRBV28 with TRBJ2-7, with D perhaps TRBD1 or TRBD2 (6 bases each). The V and J ends lost 5 bases and 10 bases respectively, with 18 bases between them. In germline, CDR1 is MDHEN, CDR2 SYDVKM. The CDR3 contains 13 residues. CDR3 protein: CASSGGTTRSQYF. For the CDR3, the DNA is TGTGCCAGCAGTGGGGGGACAACGAGATCCCAGTACTTC.

The chain carries TRBV5-6 and TRBJ2-5; D perhaps matches TRBD1 (5 bases). V was cut by 5 bases and J by 4 bases, with 15 bases left in between. This CDR3 is built from 14 residues. CDR1 and CDR2 from the germline V gene are SGHDT and YYEEEE. CDR3 protein: CASRGWGGGETQYF. The DNA of the CDR3 is TGTGCCAGCAGGGGGTGGGGCGGCGGAGAGACCCAGTACTTC.

This rearrangement joins TRBV9 to TRBJ1-1, with 8 bases that match TRBD1. In germline, CDR1 is SGDLS, CDR2 YYNGEE. Trimming cost V 0 bases and J 12 bases; bases outside gene matches: 10. This CDR3 has 14 amino acids. CDR3 coding DNA: TGTGCCAGCAGCGTAGGCCCTGACAGGGGCCCTACTTTCTTT. This codes for CASSVGPDRGPTFF.

The genes are TRBV5-1 and TRBJ1-1; 8 nucleotides line up with TRBD1. Trimming cost V 4 bases and J 1 base; bases outside gene matches: 6. The V gene's germline CDR1 is SGHRS and CDR2 YFSETQ. The CDR3 sequence is 15 residues long. The CDR3 loop is CASSPRQGWNTEAFF. The CDR3 DNA reads as TGCGCCAGCAGCCCGCGACAGGGGTGGAACACTGAAGCTTTCTTT.

This clone was observed once. At the DNA level, this CDR3 is encoded by other sequences in the same sample as well. V and J are TRBV6-5 and TRBJ2-1; TRBD1 matches 7 bases. The trim removed 2 bases at V and 4 bases at J, leaving 2 bases unmatched. Germline V CDR1 and CDR2: MNHEY, SVGAGI. This CDR3 has 14 residues. Here the CDR3 reads CASSYRDSYNEQFF. In DNA form, the CDR3 reads TGTGCCAGCAGTTACCGGGACAGTTACAATGAGCAGTTCTTC.

The chain employs TRBV19 and TRBJ1-1, with D perhaps TRBD1 (6 bases). The germline V gene encodes CDR1 LNHDA and CDR2 SQIVND (reference sequence). Trimming cost V 1 base and J 1 base, with 13 bases left between them. The CDR3 has 16 amino acids. Here the CDR3 reads CASSIVTGSGNTEAFF. The CDR3 bases are TGTGCCAGTAGTATAGTAACAGGGAGCGGGAACACTGAAGCTTTCTTT.

There are a few counts of this clone. The genes are TRBV11-2 and TRBJ1-1, with no clear D. The CDR3 is 14 amino acids. V was trimmed by 2 bases and J by 1 base, leaving 8 bases between them. Germline CDR1 is SGHAT and CDR2 is FQNNGV. CDR3 protein: CASSLIPGNTEAFF. For the CDR3, the DNA is TGTGCCAGCAGCTTAATCCCCGGGAACACTGAAGCTTTCTTT. Full variable domain (outside the CDR3, taken from reference TRBV11-2 and TRBJ1-1): EAGVAQSPRYKIIEKRQSVAFWCNPISGHATLYWYQQILGQGPKLLIQFQNNGVVDDSQLPKDRFSAERLKGVDSTLKIQPAKLEDSAVYLCASSLIPGNTEAFFGQGTRLTVV.

The chain uses TRBV18 and TRBJ2-1; tentatively, D is TRBD2 (5 bases). The germline CDR1 and CDR2 sequences are KGHSH and LQKENI. CDR3 size: 12 residues. Trimming pared 2 bases from V and 9 bases from J, leaving 8 bases between. CDR3: CASSPTEAEQFF. As DNA, the CDR3 is TGTGCCAGCTCACCAACGGAGGCTGAGCAGTTCTTC.

The gene calls are TRBV4-2 and TRBJ2-3; 7 nucleotides agree with TRBD2. The CDR3 runs 16 residues. After removal of 1 base from V and 4 bases from J, the junction contained 8 bases not matched to a gene. Looked up from germline, CDR1 is LGHNA and CDR2 is YNFKEQ. CDR3 sequence (DNA): TGTGCCAGCAGCCAAGCACCGGGACTAACTGCAGATACGCAGTATTTT. Protein product: CASSQAPGLTADTQYF.